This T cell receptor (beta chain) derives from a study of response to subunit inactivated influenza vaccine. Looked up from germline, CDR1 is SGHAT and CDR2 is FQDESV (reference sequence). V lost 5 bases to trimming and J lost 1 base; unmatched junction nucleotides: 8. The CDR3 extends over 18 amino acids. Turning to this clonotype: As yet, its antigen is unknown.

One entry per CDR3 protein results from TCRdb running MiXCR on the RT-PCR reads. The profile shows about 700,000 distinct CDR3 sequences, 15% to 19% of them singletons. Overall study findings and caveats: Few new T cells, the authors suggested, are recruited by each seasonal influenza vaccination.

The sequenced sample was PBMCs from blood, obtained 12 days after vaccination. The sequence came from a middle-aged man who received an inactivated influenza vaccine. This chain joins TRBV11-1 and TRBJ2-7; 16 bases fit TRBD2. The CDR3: CASSGSGLAGGPSYEQYF. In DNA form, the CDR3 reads TGTGCCAGCAGCGGATCGGGACTAGCGGGGGGGCCGTCCTACGAGCAGTACTTC.